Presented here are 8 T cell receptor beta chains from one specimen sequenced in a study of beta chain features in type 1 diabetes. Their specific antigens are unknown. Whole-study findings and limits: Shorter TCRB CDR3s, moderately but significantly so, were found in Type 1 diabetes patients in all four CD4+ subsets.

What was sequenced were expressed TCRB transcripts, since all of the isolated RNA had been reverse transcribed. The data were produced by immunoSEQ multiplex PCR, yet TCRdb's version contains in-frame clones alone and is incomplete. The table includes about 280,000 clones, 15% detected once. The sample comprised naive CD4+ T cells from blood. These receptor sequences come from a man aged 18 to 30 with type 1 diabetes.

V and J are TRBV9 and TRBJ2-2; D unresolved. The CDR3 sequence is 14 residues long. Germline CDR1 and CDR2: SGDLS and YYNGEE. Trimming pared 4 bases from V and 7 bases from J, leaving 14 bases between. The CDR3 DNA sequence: TGTGCCAGCAGCTCCTTCAGCGATGACGGGGAGCTGTTTTTT. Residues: CASSSFSDDGELFF. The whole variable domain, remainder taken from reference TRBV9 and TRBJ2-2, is DSGVTQTPKHLITATGQRVTLRCSPRSGDLSVYWYQQSLDQGLQFLIQYYNGEERAKGNILERFSAQQFPDLHSELNLSSLELGDSALYFCASSSFSDDGELFFGEGSRLTVL.

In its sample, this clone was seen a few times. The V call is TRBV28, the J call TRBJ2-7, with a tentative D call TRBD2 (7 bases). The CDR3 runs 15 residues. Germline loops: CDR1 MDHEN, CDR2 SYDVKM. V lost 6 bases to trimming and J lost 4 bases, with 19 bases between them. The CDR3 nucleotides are TGTGCCAGCAGCTTCGGGGGGACACCTTTATACGAGCAGTACTTC. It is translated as CASSFGGTPLYEQYF.

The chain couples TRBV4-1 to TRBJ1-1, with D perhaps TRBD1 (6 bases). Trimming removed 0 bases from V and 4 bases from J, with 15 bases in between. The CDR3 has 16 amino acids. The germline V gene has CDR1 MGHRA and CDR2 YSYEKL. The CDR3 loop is CASSQDPRQVVTEAFF. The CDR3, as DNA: TGCGCCAGCAGCCAAGATCCACGACAGGTGGTCACTGAAGCTTTCTTT.

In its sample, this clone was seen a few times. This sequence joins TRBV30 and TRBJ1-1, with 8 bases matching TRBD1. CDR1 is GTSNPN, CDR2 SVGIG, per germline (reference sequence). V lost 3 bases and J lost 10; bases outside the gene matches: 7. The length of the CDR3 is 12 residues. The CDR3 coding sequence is TGTGCCTGGAGGAGGGCAGGGGGCAGAGCTTTCTTT. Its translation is CAWRRAGGRAFF.

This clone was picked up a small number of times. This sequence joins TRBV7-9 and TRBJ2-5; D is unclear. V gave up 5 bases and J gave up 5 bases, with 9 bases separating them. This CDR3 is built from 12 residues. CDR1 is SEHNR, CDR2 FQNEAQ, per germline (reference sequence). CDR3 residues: CASSTGWETQYF. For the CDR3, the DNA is TGTGCCAGCAGCACGGGTTGGGAGACCCAGTACTTC.

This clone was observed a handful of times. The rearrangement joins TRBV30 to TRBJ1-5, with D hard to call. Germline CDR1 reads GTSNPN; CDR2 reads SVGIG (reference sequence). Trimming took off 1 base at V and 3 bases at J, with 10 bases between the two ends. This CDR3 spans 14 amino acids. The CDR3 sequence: CAWSDLTPNQPQHF. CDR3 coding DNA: TGTGCCTGGAGTGATCTTACACCCAATCAGCCCCAGCATTTT.

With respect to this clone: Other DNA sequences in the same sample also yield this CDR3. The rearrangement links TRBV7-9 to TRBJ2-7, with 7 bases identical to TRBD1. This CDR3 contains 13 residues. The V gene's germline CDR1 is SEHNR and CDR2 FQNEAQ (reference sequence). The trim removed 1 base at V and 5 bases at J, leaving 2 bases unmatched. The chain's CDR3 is CASSLDRGHEQYF. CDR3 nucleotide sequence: TGTGCCAGCAGCTTAGACAGGGGTCACGAGCAGTACTTC.

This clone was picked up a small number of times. For the CDR3, the DNA is TGTGCCAGCAGCTTAGGGCTAGCGGGAGGGACTGAGCAGTTCTTC. Amino acids: CASSLGLAGGTEQFF. The chain combines TRBV7-9 with TRBJ2-1; 12 bases align to TRBD2. The V segment lost 1 base and the J segment 9 bases; nucleotides outside the gene matches: 4. This CDR3 comprises 15 residues. In germline, CDR1 is SEHNR, CDR2 FQNEAQ (reference sequence).